The 18 T cell receptor beta chains below all came from one sample that was sequenced in a study of post-analysis software for immune sequencing data. Overall study results and limits: Patients used about 5 TRBV segments, including TRBV5-6, TRBV5-1 and TRBV20-1, more often than controls.

These receptors' antigens are unknown. Researchers reported that TCR beta cDNA libraries carried unique molecular identifiers. TCRdb itself ran the PCR reads through MiXCR, one entry per CDR3 protein. The sample comprises a few hundred thousand distinct CDR3 sequences, 39% of which are singletons, and under 9% rests with the top ten. The sequenced sample consisted of blood. The receptor source for this set is a girl aged 2 to 9 with multiple sclerosis.

The V and J genes are TRBV12-3 or TRBV12-4 and TRBJ1-2; a possible D gene is TRBD1 (5 bases). The CDR3 consists of 14 residues. Deletions cut 4 bases from V and 0 bases from J, with 9 bases between. The CDR3 sequence: CASSYVGANYGYTF. DNA for the CDR3: TGTGCCAGCAGTTATGTAGGGGCTAACTATGGCTACACCTTC.

The gene calls are TRBV2 and TRBJ2-1; D ambiguous. Germline V gene data show CDR1 as SNHLY and CDR2 as FYNNEI. This CDR3 contains 12 residues. With 8 bases removed from V and 10 bases from J, the gap between germline ends came to 15 bases. CDR3 amino acids: CASGQTLFEQFF. DNA of the CDR3: TGTGCCAGCGGGCAGACCCTTTTCGAGCAGTTCTTC. Supplemented by reference TRBV2 and TRBJ2-1, the full variable domain reads EPEVTQTPSHQVTQMGQEVILRCVPISNHLYFYWYRQILGQKVEFLVSFYNNEISEKSEIFDDQFSVERPDGSNFTLKIRSTKLEDSAMYFCASGQTLFEQFFGPGTRLTVL.

This clonotype was observed a handful of times. The chain carries TRBV6-2 or TRBV6-3 and TRBJ2-7, with a weak D call TRBD1 (6 bases). Trimming stripped 0 bases from V and 3 bases from J, with 12 bases between. The V gene's germline CDR1 is MNHEY and CDR2 SVGEGT. The CDR3 is made up of 15 amino acids. The CDR3 protein is CASSYSGQTFYEQYF. The CDR3 DNA reads TGTGCCAGCAGTTACTCCGGACAGACCTTCTACGAGCAGTACTTC.

The chain employs TRBV20-1 and TRBJ2-3; no clear D. This CDR3 is 14 amino acids long. Germline CDR1 is DFQATT and CDR2 is SNEGSKA (reference sequence). V lost 3 bases and J lost 2, with 12 bases in between. The DNA of the CDR3 is TGCAGTGCTAGCCGAGGACCGAACACAGATACGCAGTATTTT. This gives the protein CSASRGPNTDTQYF.

V and J are TRBV4-3 and TRBJ1-2, with D possibly TRBD1 on 5 matching bases. V lost 0 bases, J lost 2 bases, and 7 bases lay in between. Germline V lookup: CDR1 LGHNA, CDR2 YSLEER. The CDR3 has 14 amino acids. As DNA, the CDR3 is TGCGCCAGCAGCCAAGATACAGGAAACTATGGCTACACCTTC. As protein: CASSQDTGNYGYTF.

This clonotype occurred once. V and J are TRBV5-1 and TRBJ1-1; D gene ambiguous. Deletions cut 0 bases from V and 2 bases from J, with 14 bases between. The CDR3 totals 16 residues. The germline gives CDR1 SGHRS, CDR2 YFSETQ. The CDR3 DNA follows: TGCGCCAGCAGCTTGGGTGGGTCGACGCTTAACACTGAAGCTTTCTTT. This encodes CASSLGGSTLNTEAFF. The full variable domain, with the rest looked up from reference TRBV5-1 and TRBJ1-1, is KAGVTQTPRYLIKTRGQQVTLSCSPISGHRSVSWYQQTPGQGLQFLFEYFSETQRNKGNFPGRFSGRQFSNSRSEMNVSTLELGDSALYLCASSLGGSTLNTEAFFGQGTRLTVV.

This chain uses TRBV5-1 with TRBJ2-7, with TRBD1 matching 7 bases. V lost 4 bases to trimming and J lost 3 bases; unmatched junction nucleotides: 7. The CDR3 consists of 14 residues. Looked up from germline, CDR1 is SGHRS and CDR2 is YFSETQ. The CDR3: CASSQGQIDYEQYF. The CDR3 DNA reads as TGCGCCAGCAGCCAGGGACAGATAGACTACGAGCAGTACTTC.

This clonotype was recorded at least ten times. The chain employs TRBV4-3 and TRBJ1-4, with 7 bases identical to TRBD1. CDR3 size: 18 residues. V trimming: 2 bases; J trimming: 4 bases; junction bases outside the gene matches: 13. Germline CDR1 reads LGHNA; CDR2 reads YSLEER. As DNA, the CDR3 is TGCGCCAGCAGCCAAACCCTCCTGAGACAGGGACTTAATGAAAAACTGTTTTTT. Translated: CASSQTLLRQGLNEKLFF.

V is TRBV10-1 and J is TRBJ2-5; TRBD1 aligns across 7 bases. This CDR3 has 14 residues. V shed 4 bases, J shed 13 bases, and the junction held 15 bases outside the gene matches. Germline assignment: CDR1 WNHNN and CDR2 SYGVQD (reference sequence). The DNA for the CDR3 is TGCGCCAGCAGTGGGCCCCTACCAACAGGGGAGCGGTACTTC. Translating gives CASSGPLPTGERYF.

There are a few counts of this clonotype. The rearrangement joins TRBV12-5 to TRBJ1-1, with D tentatively TRBD1 (5 bases). Looked up from germline, CDR1 is LGHNT and CDR2 is FRNRAP. The CDR3 totals 16 residues. With 2 bases removed from V and 3 bases from J, the gap between germline ends came to 16 bases. This chain's CDR3 is CASGLPGRSGYTEAFF. CDR3 coding DNA: TGTGCTAGTGGTTTGCCGGGACGCTCAGGGTACACTGAAGCTTTCTTT. Looking up the rest from reference TRBV12-5 and TRBJ1-1 gives the full variable domain: DARVTQTPRHKVTEMGQEVTMRCQPILGHNTVFWYRQTMMQGLELLAYFRNRAPLDDSGMPKDRFSAEMPDATLATLKIQPSEPRDSAVYFCASGLPGRSGYTEAFFGQGTRLTVV.

This clonotype came up a few times. The V gene is TRBV6-5, the J gene TRBJ2-6; possible D gene TRBD1, 6 bases. This CDR3 contains 18 residues. Germline CDR1 reads MNHEY; CDR2 reads SVGAGI. The germline V and J ends were trimmed by 0 bases and 0 bases, with 12 bases remaining between them. CDR3 protein: CASSYSQGILSGANVLTF. The CDR3 DNA follows: TGTGCCAGCAGTTACTCCCAGGGGATTCTCTCTGGGGCCAACGTCCTGACTTTC.

The chain has TRBV28 and TRBJ1-5, with TRBD1 as a possible D gene (6 bases). With 0 bases removed from V and 4 bases from J, the gap between germline ends came to 7 bases. CDR1 and CDR2 from the germline V gene are MDHEN and SYDVKM. The CDR3 runs to 14 residues. Here the CDR3 reads CASSLWDRNQPQHF. Written as DNA, the CDR3 is TGTGCCAGCAGTTTATGGGACAGAAATCAGCCCCAGCATTTT.

There are a few counts of this clonotype. The chain joins TRBV7-2 to TRBJ2-1; 8 bases agree with TRBD2. Unmatched junction bases numbered 9, after V lost 5 bases and J lost 0 bases. CDR3 length: 17 amino acids. The V gene's germline CDR1 is SGHTA and CDR2 FQGNSA. The CDR3 DNA follows: TGTGCCAGCAGCGCCCATAGCGGGGATGGCTCCTACAATGAGCAGTTCTTC. It is translated as CASSAHSGDGSYNEQFF.

The chain has TRBV28 and TRBJ2-5; TRBD2 aligns across 7 bases. Germline loops: CDR1 MDHEN, CDR2 SYDVKM. The CDR3 is 15 amino acids. V was clipped by 2 bases and J by 5 bases; unmatched bases: 8. This CDR3 reads CASSLAGVVRETQYF. CDR3 nucleotide sequence: TGTGCCAGCAGTTTAGCGGGAGTTGTCCGGGAGACCCAGTACTTC.

The DNA for the CDR3 is TGTGCCAGCAGCCATAACCGGGTCCCAGATACGCAGTATTTT. Residues: CASSHNRVPDTQYF. This chain connects TRBV7-9 to TRBJ2-3; D unclear. V was shortened by 5 bases and J by 4 bases, with 13 bases between the two germline ends. In germline, CDR1 is SEHNR, CDR2 FQNEAQ (reference sequence). The CDR3 length is 14 residues.

The chain uses TRBV20-1 and TRBJ2-1; tentative D call: TRBD2 (5 bases). The ends were cut back, 3 bases at V and 0 bases at J, with 9 bases in the middle. Germline values: CDR1 DFQATT, CDR2 SNEGSKA (reference sequence). CDR3 size: 14 residues. CDR3 residues: CSASGMSSYNEQFF. The DNA for the CDR3 is TGCAGTGCTAGCGGGATGAGCTCCTACAATGAGCAGTTCTTC.

This clonotype was counted a single time. This chain links TRBV6-5 with TRBJ2-1; D remains unclear. CDR3 length equals 15 residues. Germline loops: CDR1 MNHEY, CDR2 SVGAGI. V was trimmed by 0 bases and J by 0 bases, leaving 6 bases between them. In DNA form, the CDR3 reads TGTGCCAGCAGTTACTCCCCAAGCTCCTACAATGAGCAGTTCTTC. Translation gives CASSYSPSSYNEQFF.

This chain links TRBV4-1 with TRBJ2-1; D is possibly TRBD1 or TRBD2 (6 bases each). There are 13 residues in the CDR3. Trimming took 4 bases from V and 12 from J, leaving 16 bases between them. Germline-derived CDR1 and CDR2 are MGHRA and YSYEKL. The CDR3 here is CASSLQEGGRQFF. The CDR3 DNA is TGCGCCAGCAGCCTGCAGGAGGGGGGCCGGCAGTTCTTC.